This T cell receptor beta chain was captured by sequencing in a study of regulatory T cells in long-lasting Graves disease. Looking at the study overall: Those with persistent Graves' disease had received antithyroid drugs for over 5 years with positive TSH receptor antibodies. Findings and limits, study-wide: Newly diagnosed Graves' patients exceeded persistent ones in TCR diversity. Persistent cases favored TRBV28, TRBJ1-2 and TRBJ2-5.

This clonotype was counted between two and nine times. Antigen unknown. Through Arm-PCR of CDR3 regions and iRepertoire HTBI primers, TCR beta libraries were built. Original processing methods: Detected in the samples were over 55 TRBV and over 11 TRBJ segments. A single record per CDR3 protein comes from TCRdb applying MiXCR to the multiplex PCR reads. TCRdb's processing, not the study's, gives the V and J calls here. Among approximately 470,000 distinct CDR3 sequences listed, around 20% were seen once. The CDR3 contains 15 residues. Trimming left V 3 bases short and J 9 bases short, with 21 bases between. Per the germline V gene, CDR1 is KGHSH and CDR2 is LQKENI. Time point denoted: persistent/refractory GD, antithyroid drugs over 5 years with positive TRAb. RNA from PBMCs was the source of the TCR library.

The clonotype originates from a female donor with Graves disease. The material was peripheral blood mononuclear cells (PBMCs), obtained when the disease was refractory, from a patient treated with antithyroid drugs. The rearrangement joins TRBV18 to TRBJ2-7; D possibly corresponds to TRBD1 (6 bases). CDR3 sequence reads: CASSPSTWDNLRQYF. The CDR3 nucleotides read TGTGCCAGCTCACCGAGCACCTGGGACAACCTACGGCAGTACTTC.